This TCR beta chain was obtained from a study of shared clonotypes between healthy human individuals. Study background: Each donor's CD8 memory used one plate, CD8 naive two, each CD4 subset three. Overall study findings and caveats: Generation probabilities of non-shared clonotypes were lower (relative to those shared by all four donors).

The CDR3 contains 16 residues. CDR1 is ENHRY and CDR2 is SYGVKD in the germline V gene. V dropped 10 bases and J dropped 2 bases, with 22 bases sitting between them. Naive CD8 cells, CD45RO-negative and positively selected for CCR7, excluded terminally differentiated effector memory CD45RA+ cells. Details on this clone: Its cognate antigen is unknown.

Genomic DNA of every subset was divided equally among multiple immunoSEQ plates. The protocol was immunoSEQ multiplex PCR, while the TCRdb copy is restricted to in-frame clones and leaves out a portion. This table holds about 2.2 million clones, just under 95% found once. Material for sequencing was naive CD8+ T cells from PBMCs. This rearrangement joins TRBV10-3 to TRBJ2-3; D might be TRBD1 or TRBD2, each matching 5 bases. This clonotype was sampled from a young man in good health. Some clones in this sample may be carry-over from other donors' samples. DNA of the CDR3: TGTGCCAGCAATCCTACCGGGACGGTCAACACAGATACGCAGTATTTT. Protein sequence: CASNPTGTVNTDTQYF.